The clone carrying this T cell receptor (beta chain) was detected once. The source of the sample is a study of blood T cell repertoires in COVID-19. Clones were read by immunoSEQ multiplex PCR, and TCRdb kept only the in-frame ones, dropping some. The data hold under 300,000 clones, with around 87% observed a single time. In germline, CDR1 is SGHDT, CDR2 YYEEEE. The ends lost 4 bases at V and 1 base at J; junction bases unmatched: 5. CDR3 length equals 15 residues. This chain links TRBV5-6 with TRBJ2-1; 7 bases align to TRBD2. The clonotype was recovered from a man between 18 and 29 years old with active or convalescent COVID-19. Input material: peripheral blood. CDR3 loop: CASSTGGESYNEQFF. The CDR3 nucleotides read TGTGCCAGCAGCACTGGGGGGGAGTCCTACAATGAGCAGTTCTTC.